Listed below are T cell receptor beta chains from one sample, sequenced in a study of early T cells in non-severe SARS-CoV-2 infection. TCRdb analysed the 5' RACE reads with MiXCR anew, one entry per CDR3 protein. Here the sample spans nearly 60,000 distinct CDR3 sequences, about 12% being singletons. Sequenced input: whole blood. Receptors were obtained from an adult who was a healthcare worker with PCR-confirmed SARS-CoV-2 infection or an uninfected control (not recorded which). The CDR3 runs from the conserved cysteine through the conserved F or W. The D gene is left open where the match is weak. Clone size is given for some rows only: seen once, a few or many times, or a class if the clone is expanded.

len	v_gene	abundance	d_gene	j_gene	CDR3aa	CDR3nt
10	TRBV7-2	many	-	TRBJ2-7	CASSAYEQYF	TGTGCCAGCAGCGCCTACGAGCAGTACTTC
15	TRBV12-3/TRBV12-4	many	TRBD1	TRBJ2-1	CASSSEGARRNEQFF	TGTGCCAGCAGTTCCGAGGGGGCCAGGCGCAATGAGCAGTTCTTC
15	TRBV19	-	-	TRBJ2-1	CASSTSLSSYNEQFF	TGTGCCAGTAGTACCAGTTTAAGCTCCTACAATGAGCAGTTCTTC
16	TRBV7-8	many	TRBD2	TRBJ2-3	CASSAASGGRTDTQYF	TGTGCCAGCAGCGCGGCAAGCGGGGGGCGCACAGATACGCAGTATTTT
16	TRBV18	few	-	TRBJ1-6	CASFGDGSSYNSPLHF	TGTGCCAGCTTCGGGGACGGAAGCTCCTATAATTCACCCCTCCACTTT
12	TRBV29-1	-	-	TRBJ2-7	CSVESGTYEQYF	TGCAGCGTTGAGTCAGGGACCTACGAGCAGTACTTC
15	TRBV18	few	-	TRBJ1-1	CASSPPGGANTEAFF	TGTGCCAGCTCACCACCCGGCGGGGCGAACACTGAAGCTTTCTTT
13	TRBV3-1	-	-	TRBJ1-2	CASSQVGHYGYTF	TGTGCCAGCAGCCAAGTTGGGCACTATGGCTACACCTTC
14	TRBV11-3	many	TRBD1	TRBJ2-7	CASSPPGTGGEQYF	TGTGCCAGCAGCCCCCCGGGGACAGGGGGCGAGCAGTACTTC
14	TRBV5-1	few	-	TRBJ2-7	CASSLVTGTYEQYF	TGCGCCAGCAGCTTAGTCACGGGGACCTACGAGCAGTACTTC
12	TRBV29-1	-	TRBD1	TRBJ2-3	CSVRQGTDTQYF	TGCAGCGTCCGACAGGGAACAGATACGCAGTATTTT
15	TRBV4-3	few	-	TRBJ1-4	CASSRVDRTGEKLFF	TGCGCCAGCAGCCGGGTCGACAGGACCGGTGAAAAACTGTTTTTT
10	TRBV12-3/TRBV12-4	-	-	TRBJ2-3	CASRKDTQYF	TGTGCCAGCAGGAAAGATACGCAGTATTTT
15	TRBV2	many	-	TRBJ2-7	CASREGHGLSYEQYF	TGTGCCAGCAGGGAGGGACACGGTCTCTCATACGAGCAGTACTTC
16	TRBV27	-	-	TRBJ2-6	CASSLMRVSGANVLTF	TGTGCCAGCAGTTTAATGCGGGTCTCTGGGGCCAACGTCCTGACTTTC
13	TRBV11-2	many	TRBD2	TRBJ2-3	CASSLGAGVTQYF	TGTGCCAGCAGCTTAGGGGCGGGAGTAACGCAGTATTTT
11	TRBV4-1	-	-	TRBJ2-7	CASSQSSEQYF	TGCGCCAGCAGCCAATCCTCTGAGCAGTACTTC
13	TRBV25-1	few	TRBD1	TRBJ2-7	CASAGQGTHEQYF	TGTGCCAGCGCGGGACAGGGGACCCACGAGCAGTACTTC
16	TRBV14	many	TRBD2	TRBJ2-1	CASSRSGIISYNEQFF	TGTGCCAGCAGCCGTAGCGGGATAATATCCTACAATGAGCAGTTCTTC
18	TRBV20-1	-	TRBD2	TRBJ2-1	CSASFPGLADKRYNEQFF	TGCAGTGCTAGTTTTCCGGGACTAGCGGACAAAAGGTACAATGAGCAGTTCTTC
16	TRBV28	few	TRBD2	TRBJ2-1	CASSPGAGGYYNEQFF	TGTGCCAGCAGCCCAGGGGCGGGGGGCTACTACAATGAGCAGTTCTTC
15	TRBV5-5	many	TRBD1	TRBJ1-1	CASSLAGGANTEAFF	TGTGCCAGCAGCTTGGCAGGGGGCGCAAACACTGAAGCTTTCTTT
14	TRBV4-3	few	-	TRBJ2-7	CASSQAGEGYEQYF	TGCGCCAGCAGCCAAGCGGGAGAGGGATACGAGCAGTACTTC
14	TRBV16	-	-	TRBJ2-4	CASSQVGAKNIQYF	TGTGCCAGCAGCCAGGTCGGAGCCAAAAACATTCAGTACTTC
12	TRBV29-1	many	TRBD2	TRBJ2-3	CSVDRGADTQYF	TGCAGCGTTGACCGGGGGGCAGATACGCAGTATTTT
13	TRBV29-1	few	TRBD1	TRBJ2-3	CSVGTGGADTQYF	TGCAGCGTCGGGACAGGGGGCGCGGATACGCAGTATTTT
15	TRBV7-3	few	-	TRBJ2-2	CASSLMSGDTGELFF	TGTGCCAGCAGCTTAATGTCCGGGGACACCGGGGAGCTGTTTTTT
16	TRBV6-2/TRBV6-3	many	-	TRBJ2-1	CASSYSTARAYNEQFF	TGTGCCAGCAGTTACTCTACAGCGCGGGCCTACAATGAGCAGTTCTTC
14	TRBV2	many	TRBD2	TRBJ2-3	CASQTSGTTDTQYF	TGTGCCAGTCAGACTAGCGGGACGACAGATACGCAGTATTTT
13	TRBV2	many	-	TRBJ2-5	CASNLGHLGTQYF	TGTGCCAGCAATCTAGGACACCTCGGGACCCAGTACTTC
15	TRBV5-1	many	TRBD1	TRBJ2-5	CASSYGQAFQETQYF	TGCGCCAGCAGCTACGGACAGGCGTTCCAAGAGACCCAGTACTTC